Following are 21 T cell receptor beta chains from one sample sequenced in a study of blood T cells in healthy people across ages. The second PCR ran about 7 to 12 cycles with a sample-barcoded 5' primer and J-beta primers. TCRdb reprocessed the 5' RACE reads with MiXCR, giving one entry per CDR3 protein. The sample lists about 970,000 distinct CDR3 sequences, roughly 47% occurring once. Material: blood. All receptors derive from a woman aged 55-70 years in good health.

This clonotype was counted once. The V and J genes are TRBV28 and TRBJ2-7, with D tentatively TRBD1 or TRBD2 (5 bases each). The V gene's germline CDR1 is MDHEN and CDR2 SYDVKM. This CDR3 spans 13 amino acids. V gave up 7 bases and J gave up 3 bases, with 13 bases separating them. The CDR3 sequence: CASIRGPGYEQYF. The DNA for the CDR3 is TGTGCCAGCATACGGGGCCCAGGCTACGAGCAGTACTTC.

This rearrangement joins TRBV20-1 to TRBJ2-1, with D unresolved. The germline gives CDR1 DFQATT, CDR2 SNEGSKA (reference sequence). The CDR3 has 15 residues. Trimming removed 3 bases at V and 2 bases at J, with 14 bases between. CDR3: CSASRRPEPYNEQFF. The CDR3 DNA reads TGCAGTGCTAGTCGCAGACCAGAACCCTACAATGAGCAGTTCTTC.

This chain uses TRBV7-9 with TRBJ2-5, with D possibly TRBD1 on 5 matching bases. Per the germline V gene, CDR1 is SEHNR and CDR2 is FQNEAQ (reference sequence). The CDR3 is made up of 15 amino acids. V was cut by 2 bases and J by 5 bases, with 15 bases left in between. The CDR3 loop is CASSLRLGKGETQYF. CDR3 nucleotide sequence: TGTGCCAGCAGCTTAAGATTGGGGAAGGGGGAGACCCAGTACTTC.

The rearrangement links TRBV27 to TRBJ2-7; 8 bases align to TRBD2. The V segment lost 7 bases and the J segment 0 bases; nucleotides outside the gene matches: 5. The CDR3 contains 14 residues. CDR1 is MNHEY and CDR2 is SMNVEV in the germline V gene (reference sequence). The CDR3 is CASKRELSSYEQYF. CDR3 nucleotide sequence: TGTGCCAGCAAGCGGGAGTTGAGCTCCTACGAGCAGTACTTC.

The chain joins TRBV7-2 to TRBJ2-5, with 9 bases identical to TRBD2. V trimming: 2 bases; J trimming: 2 bases; junction bases outside the gene matches: 6. Germline V gene sequence: CDR1 SGHTA, CDR2 FQGNSA. This CDR3 spans 16 amino acids. CDR3 residues: CASSLRTSGLQETQYF. CDR3 sequence (DNA): TGTGCCAGCAGCTTACGTACTAGCGGGTTACAAGAGACCCAGTACTTC.

The chain couples TRBV20-1 to TRBJ2-1; D might be TRBD1 (5 bases). V was pared by 5 bases and J by 2 bases, with 10 bases between. The CDR3 is 13 amino acids. Germline loops: CDR1 DFQATT, CDR2 SNEGSKA (reference sequence). The CDR3 sequence is CSAEGATYNEQFF. The CDR3, as DNA: TGCAGTGCTGAAGGGGCCACCTACAATGAGCAGTTCTTC.

This clonotype appeared a few times. The chain links TRBV6-1 to TRBJ2-5; tentatively, D is TRBD2 (5 bases). The J call may be in error: the DNA end matches TRBJ2-7 better. The CDR3 has 12 amino acids. CDR1 and CDR2 (germline): MNHNS, SASEGT. This CDR3 is CASSETNYEQYF. DNA of the CDR3: TGTGCCAGCAGTGAGACTAACTACGAGCAGTACTTC.

CDR3 protein: CATYGQGSREQYF. The CDR3 DNA is TGTGCCACATACGGACAGGGTTCTCGCGAGCAGTACTTC. The gene calls are TRBV28 and TRBJ2-7; 8 nucleotides align to TRBD1. The germline gives CDR1 MDHEN, CDR2 SYDVKM. V trimming: 10 bases; J trimming: 6 bases; junction bases outside the gene matches: 11. This CDR3 is 13 amino acids long.

The chain employs TRBV6-2 or TRBV6-3 and TRBJ1-2; 7 bases match TRBD1. The CDR3 loop spans 13 amino acids. Germline values: CDR1 MNHEY, CDR2 SVGEGT. Trimming removed 5 bases from V and 6 bases from J; junction bases left unmatched: 6. In nucleotides, the CDR3 is TGTGCCAGCAGTCACCGACAGGGTCATGGCTACACCTTC. Translating it yields CASSHRQGHGYTF.

This chain connects TRBV20-1 to TRBJ1-4, with TRBD1 as a possible D gene (6 bases). The CDR3 covers 13 residues. Looked up from germline, CDR1 is DFQATT and CDR2 is SNEGSKA (reference sequence). CDR3: CSASGVVGEKLFF. DNA of the CDR3: TGCAGCGCCTCAGGGGTTGTAGGTGAAAAACTGTTTTTT.

This clonotype turned up a few times. The chain links TRBV10-3 to TRBJ2-7; 8 bases line up with TRBD1. V shed 6 bases, J shed 2 bases, and the junction held 6 bases outside the gene matches. The CDR3 length is 14 residues. Looked up from germline, CDR1 is ENHRY and CDR2 is SYGVKD. This CDR3 reads CAISPPDRAYEQYF. The CDR3 DNA is TGTGCCATCAGCCCCCCGGACAGGGCCTACGAGCAGTACTTC.

This clonotype occurred a few times. The J gene is TRBJ1-2, the V gene TRBV29-1; perhaps TRBD1 as D (5 bases). Trimming removed 3 bases from V and 4 bases from J, with 9 bases in between. This CDR3 spans 12 amino acids. The germline V gene encodes CDR1 SQVTM and CDR2 ANQGSEA. CDR3 nucleotide sequence: TGCAGCGTTGATGAGGGGAGCTATGGCTACACCTTC. Protein product: CSVDEGSYGYTF.

The chain has TRBV29-1 and TRBJ2-4; 10 nucleotides match TRBD1. This CDR3 has 12 residues. Germline V gives CDR1 SQVTM, CDR2 ANQGSEA. V was pared by 8 bases and J by 15 bases, with 13 bases of the junction left unmatched. The CDR3 loop is CSMRDRGNERYF. CDR3 DNA sequence: TGCAGCATGAGGGACAGGGGTAACGAGCGGTACTTC.

The table lists this clonotype with a few counts. The CDR3 bases are TGTGCCAGCAGCTTAGTTTTTGGTGAGACCTACGAGCAGTACTTC. This codes for CASSLVFGETYEQYF. This sequence joins TRBV7-9 and TRBJ2-7; D call uncertain. CDR3 size: 15 residues. Trimming took 1 base from V and 2 from J, leaving 12 bases between them. In germline, CDR1 is SEHNR, CDR2 FQNEAQ (reference sequence).

This clonotype has a handful of counts. V usage is TRBV4-2 and J usage is TRBJ2-7, with a possible D match to TRBD2 (6 bases). CDR3 size: 14 residues. In germline, CDR1 is LGHNA, CDR2 YNFKEQ. The V end was cut by 7 bases, the J end by 2 bases, with 15 bases between. CDR3 amino acids: CASIASGRTYEQYF. The CDR3 DNA sequence: TGTGCCAGCATCGCGAGCGGGCGCACCTACGAGCAGTACTTC.

The chain recombines TRBV28 with TRBJ1-2; D uncertain. The germline V gene encodes CDR1 MDHEN and CDR2 SYDVKM. Trimming pared 7 bases from V and 0 bases from J, leaving 12 bases between. CDR3 length equals 14 residues. The CDR3 here is CASKEGLANYGYTF. DNA of the CDR3: TGTGCCAGCAAAGAGGGTTTAGCTAACTATGGCTACACCTTC.

This sequence joins TRBV12-3 or TRBV12-4 and TRBJ2-1, with 10 bases that match TRBD1. The CDR3 totals 14 residues. With 6 bases clipped from V and 8 bases from J, the junction kept 7 bases outside the gene matches. The CDR3 is CASRLAGTGDEQFF. The CDR3 nucleotides read TGTGCCAGCAGGCTCGCCGGGACAGGGGATGAGCAGTTCTTC.

The rearrangement links TRBV20-1 to TRBJ2-1; D is unresolved. The CDR3 has 13 amino acids. V was trimmed by 0 bases and J by 10 bases, leaving 13 bases between them. The germline gives CDR1 DFQATT, CDR2 SNEGSKA (reference sequence). CDR3 coding DNA: TGCAGTGCTAGAGAAGGCCTCAGCACGGAGCAGTTCTTC. Translating it yields CSAREGLSTEQFF.

The count of this clonotype is one. Mismatch with germline at one junction end may stem from a read error. The chain combines TRBV11-2 with TRBJ2-2; D is perhaps TRBD2 (5 bases). This CDR3 comprises 12 residues. Germline-derived CDR1 and CDR2 are SGHAT and FQNNGV. This CDR3 reads CASSFSPGKLFF. The CDR3 DNA reads TGTGCCAGCAGCTTTAGCCCCGGGAAGCTGTTTTTT. Based on the CDR3 plus reference TRBV11-2 and TRBJ2-2, the full variable domain is EAGVAQSPRYKIIEKRQSVAFWCNPISGHATLYWYQQILGQGPKLLIQFQNNGVVDDSQLPKDRFSAERLKGVDSTLKIQPAKLEDSAVYLCASSFSPGKLFFGEGSRLTVL.

There are a few counts of this clonotype. V gene TRBV10-3 combines with J gene TRBJ1-2; D is unresolved. Germline CDR1 and CDR2: ENHRY and SYGVKD. V gave up 4 bases and J gave up 3 bases, with 15 bases separating them. The CDR3 runs to 15 residues. For the CDR3, the DNA is TGTGCCATCAGTGTCGGCCGGAGCTGGGACTATGGCTACACCTTC. Amino acids: CAISVGRSWDYGYTF.

This clonotype showed up many times. The V gene is TRBV18, the J gene TRBJ2-3; no clear D gene. There are 14 residues in the CDR3. With 2 bases removed from V and 1 base from J, the gap between germline ends came to 7 bases. Germline V gene data show CDR1 as KGHSH and CDR2 as LQKENI. The CDR3 here is CASSPGWGTDTQYF. The CDR3 region has the DNA TGTGCCAGCTCACCAGGCTGGGGCACAGATACGCAGTATTTT.